The 16 T cell receptor beta chains below come from one sample, sequenced in a study of blood T cell repertoires in COVID-19. TCRdb's copy holds only in-frame clones and misses some; the assay was immunoSEQ multiplex PCR. The sample records some 250,000 clones, approximately 81% being singletons. Sequencing used peripheral blood. The receptors were gathered from a woman aged 18-30 years with acute or convalescent COVID-19.

The chain recombines TRBV5-6 with TRBJ2-2; 7 bases agree with TRBD1. Germline lookup yields CDR1 SGHDT and CDR2 YYEEEE. The V and J ends lost 0 bases and 5 bases, in that order; junction bases with no gene match: 7. The CDR3 runs 16 residues. CDR3 bases: TGTGCCAGCAGCTTGGCCGTCAGGGGGACGACCGGGGAGCTGTTTTTT. It is translated as CASSLAVRGTTGELFF.

This rearrangement joins TRBV28 to TRBJ1-3; D might be TRBD1 (5 bases). The V and J ends lost 6 bases and 0 bases respectively, with 15 bases between them. Germline CDR1 MDHEN, CDR2 SYDVKM. The CDR3 loop spans 16 amino acids. The CDR3 nucleotides are TGTGCCAGCAGCGTCAGGGATATCCTCTCTGGAAACACCATATATTTT. It encodes CASSVRDILSGNTIYF.

The table lists this clone with a few counts. V usage is TRBV4-3 and J usage is TRBJ1-4; D is uncertain. Per germline, CDR1 LGHNA and CDR2 YSLEER. Trimming shortened V by 0 bases and J by 8 bases, and 10 bases separated the two germline ends. The CDR3 covers 14 residues. CDR3 in DNA: TGCGCCAGCAGCCAAGATTATCGAGGGGAAAAACTGTTTTTT. As protein: CASSQDYRGEKLFF.

The CDR3 region is CASSETSGGTDTQYF. As DNA, the CDR3 is TGTGCCAGCAGTGAGACTAGCGGGGGCACAGATACGCAGTATTTT. The chain employs TRBV6-4 and TRBJ2-3; 11 bases map to TRBD2. CDR1 MRHNA and CDR2 SNTAGT come from the germline V gene. The J segment lost 1 base and the V segment lost 3 bases, leaving 0 bases of the junction unmatched. This CDR3 has 15 residues.

The rearrangement links TRBV7-9 to TRBJ1-2; 8 bases map to TRBD1. This CDR3 contains 15 residues. Trimming removed 3 bases from V and 2 bases from J; junction bases left unmatched: 5. CDR1 SEHNR and CDR2 FQNEAQ come from the germline V gene (reference sequence). The CDR3 loop is CASSLQGAKNYGYTF. The CDR3 DNA reads TGTGCCAGCAGCTTGCAGGGGGCAAAAAACTATGGCTACACCTTC. Looking up the rest from reference TRBV7-9 and TRBJ1-2 gives the full variable domain: DTGVSQNPRHKITKRGQNVTFRCDPISEHNRLYWYRQTLGQGPEFLTYFQNEAQLEKSRLLSDRFSAERPKGSFSTLEIQRTEQGDSAMYLCASSLQGAKNYGYTFGSGTRLTVV.

The J gene is TRBJ1-2, the V gene TRBV14, with D possibly TRBD1 on 5 matching bases. V lost 3 bases to trimming and J lost 3 bases, with 8 bases between them. The CDR3 loop spans 13 amino acids. Germline V lookup: CDR1 SGHDN, CDR2 FVKESK. In DNA, the CDR3 is TGTGCCAGCAGCCACTTCAGGGACTATGGCTACACCTTC. Residues: CASSHFRDYGYTF.

In this sample, this clone turned up once. The V gene is TRBV11-2, the J gene TRBJ1-2; maybe TRBD1 (5 bases). The CDR3 contains 15 residues. From germline, CDR1 is SGHAT and CDR2 FQNNGV. The germline V and J ends were trimmed by 2 bases and 5 bases, with 15 bases remaining between them. The CDR3 DNA reads TGTGCCAGCAGCTTAAGGCTCGGGGGGGAGTATGGCTACACCTTC. It is translated as CASSLRLGGEYGYTF. Full variable domain (missing parts from reference TRBV11-2 and TRBJ1-2): EAGVAQSPRYKIIEKRQSVAFWCNPISGHATLYWYQQILGQGPKLLIQFQNNGVVDDSQLPKDRFSAERLKGVDSTLKIQPAKLEDSAVYLCASSLRLGGEYGYTFGSGTRLTVV.

The chain uses TRBV5-1 and TRBJ2-7; 10 bases line up with TRBD2. V lost 7 bases to trimming and J lost 6 bases; unmatched junction nucleotides: 1. The CDR3 sequence is 11 residues long. The germline V gene has CDR1 SGHRS and CDR2 YFSETQ. The CDR3 loop reads CASGTSAEQYF. The CDR3 coding sequence is TGCGCCAGCGGGACTAGCGCCGAGCAGTACTTC.

This clone was counted only a few times. The genes are TRBV19 and TRBJ1-4, with D perhaps TRBD1 (5 bases). The CDR3 is made up of 16 amino acids. The V and J ends lost 4 bases and 4 bases respectively, with 16 bases between them. Germline CDR1 LNHDA, CDR2 SQIVND (reference sequence). CDR3 sequence: CASSKPLRAFNEKLFF. The DNA for the CDR3 is TGTGCCAGTAGTAAGCCCCTCAGGGCCTTTAATGAAAAACTGTTTTTT.

Only one count was recorded for this clone. J is TRBJ2-5 and V is TRBV28; 7 bases fit TRBD1. Germline V gives CDR1 MDHEN, CDR2 SYDVKM. The CDR3 is 17 residues long. With V trimmed by 0 bases and J by 3 bases, 10 bases remained unmatched. CDR3 bases: TGTGCCAGCAGTTTATGGGCATGGAGAACAGGGGAAGAGACCCAGTACTTC. Translation: CASSLWAWRTGEETQYF.

This clone was detected only once. The rearrangement uses TRBV27 and TRBJ2-3, with TRBD2 identical over 12 bases. From germline, CDR1 is MNHEY and CDR2 SMNVEV (reference sequence). V lost 7 bases to trimming and J lost 1 base; unmatched junction nucleotides: 15. This CDR3 has 19 amino acids. The CDR3 sequence is CASTLRRLAGVRGTDTQYF. The DNA of the CDR3 is TGTGCCAGCACGCTAAGAAGACTAGCGGGAGTTCGCGGCACAGATACGCAGTATTTT.

This clone was counted a single time. V and J are TRBV9 and TRBJ1-2; 10 bases are a match to TRBD1. The ends lost 0 bases at V and 7 bases at J; junction bases unmatched: 12. The CDR3 consists of 17 residues. Germline CDR1 is SGDLS and CDR2 is YYNGEE. The CDR3 region has the DNA TGTGCCAGCAGCGTAGCCTTCGGAGACAGGGGGCGCGGTGGCTACACCTTC. Translating gives CASSVAFGDRGRGGYTF.

Only a few counts were recorded for this clone. The chain carries TRBV11-2 and TRBJ1-1; 7 bases match TRBD1. The CDR3 extends over 15 amino acids. Germline values: CDR1 SGHAT, CDR2 FQNNGV. V lost 1 base, J lost 5 bases, and 7 bases stayed unmatched. The DNA of the CDR3 is TGTGCCAGCAGCTTAGCAACAGGGGATTGGACTGAAGCTTTCTTT. Its translation: CASSLATGDWTEAFF.

The rearrangement links TRBV7-9 to TRBJ2-3; D uncertain. Germline loops: CDR1 SEHNR, CDR2 FQNEAQ (reference sequence). V was clipped by 2 bases and J by 4 bases, with 19 bases between them. This CDR3 region has 17 residues. CDR3 coding DNA: TGTGCCAGCAGCTTAAGTTCCGGTGATAGATCCGCAGATACGCAGTATTTT. It yields the protein CASSLSSGDRSADTQYF.

The J gene is TRBJ1-5, the V gene TRBV16, with D possibly being TRBD1 (5 bases). The CDR3 totals 14 residues. V was cut by 3 bases and J by 6 bases, with 12 bases left in between. The germline CDR1 and CDR2 sequences are KGHSY and FQNENV. CDR3 region: CASSHPGRGQPQHF. The CDR3 DNA is TGTGCCAGCAGCCACCCGGGGCGGGGTCAGCCCCAGCATTTT. Full variable domain (missing parts from reference TRBV16 and TRBJ1-5): GEEVAQTPKHLVRGEGQKAKLYCAPIKGHSYVFWYQQVLKNEFKFLISFQNENVFDETGMPKERFSAKCLPNSPCSLEIQATKLEDSAVYFCASSHPGRGQPQHFGDGTRLSIL.

This clone was seen a few times. The J gene is TRBJ1-1, the V gene TRBV10-3, with D tentatively TRBD1 (5 bases). This CDR3 is 15 amino acids long. Germline V lookup: CDR1 ENHRY, CDR2 SYGVKD. V gave up 3 bases and J gave up 1 base, with 12 bases separating them. The DNA for the CDR3 is TGTGCCATCAGTGAACCGGGACTGAAGAACACTGAAGCTTTCTTT. It translates to CAISEPGLKNTEAFF.